This TCR beta chain was captured by sequencing in a study of cytomegalovirus exposure and HLA in healthy donors (dated by TCRdb to the late 2010s). With respect to the entire study: According to a later analysis, one platform produced both the roughly 110 validation repertoires and the 550 to 800 repertoires of the first cohort. The study aimed to test whether signatures of past pathogen exposure could be identified by cataloging public T cell receptors. A separate validation cohort of more than 100 different subjects was used in addition to the 666-subject first cohort. The study combined high-throughput TCR immunosequencing, statistical association of individual TCRs with disease status, and machine learning to predict cytomegalovirus infection status. What the study reported, not specific to this receptor: The classifier was reported to diagnose cytomegalovirus status with high specificity and sensitivity in both the original and validation cohorts. A total of roughly 160 TCR beta chains were listed by the study as associated with cytomegalovirus. A later analysis had no HLA typing for the validation cohort, so co-occurrence there was scored across all 120 or so repertoires. Of the cluster scores, roughly 93% were above 0 in a later analysis, which found that TCRs clustered in the first cohort also tended to co-occur in the 120 validation repertoires. A few of the identified cytomegalovirus-associated TCR beta chains were confirmed in vitro to be specific for cytomegalovirus antigens. Most TCR sequences were observed very rarely across donors, whereas some public TCRs were present in many individuals. The authors suggested that the approach could potentially be extended to other disease states and immunological phenotypes.

The donors belonged to the validation cohort of around 110 subjects, which was separate from the roughly 700-subject first cohort. About this clone itself: This receptor's antigen is unknown. Qualities for individual bases were not recorded, and no much larger clone is one base off.

Receptor amplification or capture employed the immunoSEQ multiplex PCR assay. In the paper's pipeline: A statistical classification framework was built for diagnosing cytomegalovirus status from the catalog of TCR beta chain sequences. TCRdb re-hosts the immuneACCESS table, in-frame sequences only. Its copies lack some clones; in the studies checked, an unresolved V gene accounts for under half of them, and the cause for the rest is not known. V and J calls plus clone size are reproduced from that table; the DNA served to infer D and trimming. This sample lists 250,000 to 300,000 clones; 85% to 90% were detected once. The ten largest clones represent around 0.34% of the sample. The CDR3 spans 13 residues, from the cysteine through the phenylalanine. Of the read, only the CDR3 DNA is kept; its 39 bases are in frame from base 1. In the germline V gene, CDR1 corresponds to MNHNS and CDR2 to SASEGT. V is reduced by 11 bases and J by 0 bases, leaving a spacing of 14 bases between them.

The sample was PBMCs. This sequence uses TRBV6-1 and TRBJ2-7; TRBD1 could be the D gene, as 6 bases match. The TCR was taken from a woman aged 18-29 years in good health and CMV-seronegative. The DNA sequence reads TGTGCCGGCCTCCGGGACAACTCCTACGAGCAGTACTTC. The resulting protein is CAGLRDNSYEQYF.